This T cell receptor beta chain was captured by sequencing in a study of beta chain features in type 1 diabetes. Findings and caveats of the study: Healthy donors had naive, central memory and Treg TCRB repertoires that appeared less similar than those seen among patients.

Sorting that relied on CD45RO/CCR7/CD25/CD127/CD95/CD27 yielded CD4+ naive, central memory, regulatory and stem cell-like memory cells. Reverse transcription of all isolated RNA meant that expressed TCRB transcripts were sequenced. Sequenced by immunoSEQ multiplex PCR; TCRdb stores in-frame clones only, minus some. Of hundreds of thousands of clones listed, about 30% are singletons. Germline CDR1 reads GTSNPN; CDR2 reads SVGIG (reference sequence). Trimming cost V 2 bases and J 4 bases, with 14 bases left between them. This CDR3 is built from 14 residues. This clone was seen only a few times. Its antigen is undetermined.

Sample: naive CD4+ T cells from blood. The chain combines TRBV30 with TRBJ1-2; D not resolved. The sequence was collected from a man between 18 and 29 years old in good health. The CDR3 bases are TGTGCCTGGAGTACCGCCGGACGGCTCTATGGCTACACCTTC. As protein: CAWSTAGRLYGYTF.